This T cell receptor beta chain was obtained from a study of shared clonotypes between healthy human individuals. Study observations and caveats: In this cohort, only blood was sampled, and tissue repertoires likely differ.

Comment on this clone: Its antigen is undetermined.

Per the germline V gene, CDR1 is MDHEN and CDR2 is SYDVKM. V was clipped by 5 bases and J by 3 bases, with 17 bases between them. The CDR3 covers 16 residues. Repertoires were generated with immunoSEQ multiplex PCR, while TCRdb's copy carries only in-frame clones and drops some. This sample has about 360,000 clones, with about 73% found just once. The sample taken for sequencing was memory CD4+ T cells sorted from blood. As to subset: CD45RA-negative fraction. The chain combines TRBV28 with TRBJ2-1; perhaps D is TRBD1 or TRBD2 (5 bases each). The source of this sequence is a man younger than 45 in good health. The CDR3 bases are TGTGCCAGCAGTGTTCTCCGGGACGCGTTCTACAATGAGCAGTTCTTC. Its protein is CASSVLRDAFYNEQFF.